A selection of T cell receptor beta chains follows, all from one sample in a study of blood T cell repertoires in COVID-19. TCRdb's copy holds only in-frame clones and misses some; the assay was immunoSEQ multiplex PCR. The table has 100,000 to 150,000 clones, roughly four fifths seen once. Specimen: peripheral blood. The source of these receptors is a man aged 55 to 69 with acute or convalescent COVID-19. CDR3s include the opening cysteine and the closing phenylalanine or tryptophan. Each record gives: J gene, V gene, D gene, clone size, CDR3 protein, CDR3 DNA. D genes are given only for firm matches. Only part of the rows carry a size: once, few, many, or a class if the clone is expanded.

>TRBJ2-5|TRBV6-1|-|-
CASSEDRMTGRKETQYF
TGTGCCAGCAGTGAAGATCGGATGACAGGGAGGAAAGAGACCCAGTACTTC
>TRBJ2-7|TRBV19|-|-
CASSSIDSRGYEQYF
TGTGCCAGTAGTTCTATCGATTCAAGGGGATACGAGCAGTACTTC
>TRBJ1-4|TRBV19|TRBD1|-
CASNRGTTNEKLFF
TGTGCCAGTAACAGGGGAACTACTAATGAAAAACTGTTTTTT
>TRBJ2-5|TRBV30|-|-
CAWSVHPGTGETQYF
TGTGCCTGGAGTGTACACCCAGGAACGGGGGAGACCCAGTACTTC
>TRBJ1-1|TRBV19|TRBD1|once
CASSVGQGRFGNTEAFF
TGTGCCAGTAGTGTTGGACAGGGAAGGTTCGGGAACACTGAAGCTTTCTTT
>TRBJ1-5|TRBV18|-|-
CASSPGIGGQPQHF
TGTGCCAGCTCACCCGGGATAGGAGGGCAGCCCCAGCATTTT
>TRBJ1-2|TRBV7-9|TRBD1|-
CASSTTRQGYF
TGTGCCAGCAGCACCACTAGACAGGGGTACTTC
>TRBJ1-3|TRBV6-5|-|once
CASSQPLANTIYF
TGTGCCAGCAGCCAACCCCTAGCAAACACCATATATTTT
>TRBJ2-1|TRBV5-4|TRBD2|few
CASSPGGLAGEGEQFF
TGTGCCAGCAGCCCCGGGGGGCTAGCGGGAGAAGGTGAGCAGTTCTTC
>TRBJ1-2|TRBV11-3|-|-
CASSSPSYGYTF
TGTGCCAGCAGCTCCCCGTCCTACGGCTACACCTTC
>TRBJ2-7|TRBV5-6|TRBD2|-
CASSLSGLARQQYF
TGTGCCAGCAGCTTGTCTGGACTAGCGAGACAGCAGTACTTC
>TRBJ2-2|TRBV4-1|TRBD1|-
CASSQSGTGGRGSGELFF
TGCGCCAGCAGCCAGTCCGGGACAGGGGGCCGCGGGAGCGGGGAGCTGTTTTTT
>TRBJ1-1|TRBV28|TRBD1|-
CASSSDLTGGLRSFF
TGTGCCAGCAGTTCAGACTTGACAGGGGGCTTAAGGTCTTTCTTT
>TRBJ2-7|TRBV30|-|-
CAWSLGIGGEQYF
TGTGCCTGGAGCTTAGGGATAGGAGGGGAGCAGTACTTC
>TRBJ1-2|TRBV4-1|TRBD1|few
CASSPTGTGDYGYTF
TGCGCCAGCAGCCCAACCGGGACAGGGGACTATGGCTACACCTTC
>TRBJ2-7|TRBV21-1|-|-
CASSSWDLSSYEQYF
TGTGCCAGCAGCTCGTGGGACTTAAGCTCCTACGAGCAGTACTTC
>TRBJ2-2|TRBV5-6|-|-
CASSSQRAAMTGELFF
TGTGCCAGCAGCTCCCAGCGAGCGGCGATGACCGGGGAGCTGTTTTTT
>TRBJ2-7|TRBV29-1|-|-
CSVGRGSYEQYF
TGCAGCGTTGGCAGGGGCTCCTACGAGCAGTACTTC
>TRBJ1-1|TRBV7-9|TRBD1|once
CASSLGSGTAEAFF
TGTGCCAGCAGCTTAGGGTCAGGGACAGCTGAAGCTTTCTTT
>TRBJ2-1|TRBV19|TRBD1|-
CASSMGQGAYNEQFF
TGTGCCAGTAGTATGGGACAGGGAGCCTACAATGAGCAGTTCTTC
>TRBJ1-5|TRBV23-1|-|-
CAGPTVSNQPQHF
TGCGCCGGGCCGACGGTGAGCAATCAGCCCCAGCATTTT
>TRBJ2-3|TRBV9|-|few
CASSPKFTDTQYF
TGTGCCAGCAGCCCTAAATTTACAGATACGCAGTATTTT
>TRBJ1-3|TRBV6-2/TRBV6-3|-|once
CASSRRGLSAGNTIYF
TGTGCCAGCAGTCGAAGGGGACTATCGGCCGGAAACACCATATATTTT
>TRBJ2-1|TRBV5-1|-|-
CASSFTNNEQFF
TGCGCCAGCAGCTTCACAAACAATGAGCAGTTCTTC
>TRBJ2-2|TRBV5-1|-|-
CASSPPGGTNTGELFF
TGCGCCAGCAGCCCTCCAGGAGGGACCAACACCGGGGAGCTGTTTTTT
>TRBJ2-1|TRBV4-1|-|-
CASSQDRFTSRDNEQFF
TGCGCCAGCAGCCAAGATCGGTTTACTAGTCGCGACAATGAGCAGTTCTTC
>TRBJ2-1|TRBV6-1|TRBD1|-
CASSRDSYNEQFF
TGTGCCAGCAGTAGGGACAGTTACAATGAGCAGTTCTTC
>TRBJ1-2|TRBV29-1|-|-
CSVDPRVGYTF
TGCAGCGTTGACCCCAGGGTCGGCTACACCTTC
>TRBJ2-1|TRBV11-2|-|-
CASSFLTVSSYNEQFF
TGTGCCAGCAGCTTCCTGACAGTTTCATCCTACAATGAGCAGTTCTTC
>TRBJ1-1|TRBV19|TRBD1|-
CASSERGTGRDTEAFF
TGTGCCAGTAGTGAACGCGGGACAGGGCGAGACACTGAAGCTTTCTTT
>TRBJ2-7|TRBV28|-|-
CASSLRSGRNLNGEQYF
TGTGCCAGCAGTTTAAGGTCTGGGAGAAACCTGAACGGCGAGCAGTACTTC
>TRBJ1-5|TRBV7-8|-|-
CASSDGHSNQPQHF
TGTGCCAGCAGTGACGGACATAGCAATCAGCCCCAGCATTTT
>TRBJ2-7|TRBV2|-|-
CANHRDLTLEQYF
TGTGCCAACCACCGGGACTTAACTCTCGAGCAGTACTTC
>TRBJ2-2|TRBV10-2|TRBD2|-
CASSFSGGPAGELFF
TGCGCCAGCAGTTTTTCGGGGGGGCCGGCCGGGGAGCTGTTTTTT
>TRBJ2-1|TRBV5-6|TRBD1|-
CASSLVGQAFTRNEQFF
TGTGCCAGCAGCTTGGTAGGACAGGCCTTTACGAGGAATGAGCAGTTCTTC
>TRBJ1-6|TRBV2|-|-
CASSPQVNTPLHF
TGTGCCAGCAGTCCACAGGTGAATACGCCCCTCCACTTT
>TRBJ1-6|TRBV2|TRBD1|-
CASSVTPGQGSPLHF
TGTGCCAGCAGTGTAACCCCGGGACAGGGTTCACCCCTCCACTTT
>TRBJ1-2|TRBV3-1/TRBV3-2|-|once
CASSQDPPMGGENIYGYTF
TGTGCCAGCAGCCAAGACCCGCCAATGGGAGGGGAAAATATCTATGGCTACACCTTC
>TRBJ2-2|TRBV5-1|TRBD2|-
CASGGSAGLTGELFF
TGCGCCAGCGGGGGGTCAGCGGGACTCACCGGGGAGCTGTTTTTT
>TRBJ2-5|TRBV18|-|-
CASSQGIPPQETQYF
TGTGCCAGCTCACAGGGGATTCCCCCTCAAGAGACCCAGTACTTC
>TRBJ1-2|TRBV11-2|TRBD1|-
CASSPTRGQGAFGYTF
TGTGCCAGCAGCCCAACACGGGGACAGGGGGCTTTTGGCTACACCTTC
>TRBJ1-2|TRBV18|TRBD1|-
CASSPLPGQGDGYTF
TGTGCCAGCTCACCACTGCCGGGACAGGGGGATGGCTACACCTTC
>TRBJ1-2|TRBV6-1|TRBD1|many
CASSDIRGIWYGYTF
TGTGCCAGCAGTGATATCAGGGGGATTTGGTATGGCTACACCTTC
>TRBJ2-3|TRBV12-5|-|-
CASGLSNTQYF
TGTGCTAGTGGTTTATCAAATACGCAGTATTTT
>TRBJ2-7|TRBV5-5|TRBD1|-
CASEEDRGLYEQYF
TGTGCCAGCGAAGAGGACAGGGGTCTCTACGAGCAGTACTTC
>TRBJ2-5|TRBV4-1|-|-
CASSQEGTLETQYF
TGCGCCAGCAGCCAAGAAGGGACTTTAGAGACCCAGTACTTC
>TRBJ2-3|TRBV24-1|TRBD2|-
CATSDFSGTSGRGESSTDTQYF
TGTGCCACCAGTGATTTCAGCGGGACTAGCGGGAGGGGGGAGTCTAGCACAGATACGCAGTATTTT
>TRBJ2-3|TRBV7-7|TRBD2|-
CASSLTSRVAGGPESDTQYF
TGTGCCAGCAGCTTAACTTCTCGGGTGGCGGGAGGGCCGGAGTCAGATACGCAGTATTTT
>TRBJ2-3|TRBV4-1|TRBD2|-
CASSLAPVLARTDTQYF
TGCGCCAGCAGCCTTGCCCCGGTACTAGCGAGAACAGATACGCAGTATTTT
>TRBJ2-3|TRBV6-4|-|-
CASSHRRGDTQYF
TGTGCCAGCAGCCATCGAAGGGGAGATACGCAGTATTTT
>TRBJ1-5|TRBV2|-|once
CASSASWASNQPQHF
TGTGCCAGCAGTGCATCCTGGGCCAGCAATCAGCCCCAGCATTTT
>TRBJ1-2|TRBV5-1|TRBD1|many
CASSLGDRVNYGYTF
TGCGCCAGCAGCTTGGGGGACAGGGTTAACTATGGCTACACCTTC
>TRBJ1-2|TRBV2|-|-
CASSENWGRDYGYTF
TGTGCCAGCAGTGAAAATTGGGGGCGCGACTATGGCTACACCTTC
>TRBJ2-3|TRBV10-3|TRBD2|-
CAISEPKGLAGADTQYF
TGTGCCATCAGTGAGCCCAAAGGACTAGCGGGAGCAGATACGCAGTATTTT
>TRBJ2-1|TRBV7-3|TRBD2|-
CASSLIAGVSYNEQFF
TGTGCCAGCAGCTTAATTGCGGGAGTCTCCTACAATGAGCAGTTCTTC
>TRBJ2-7|TRBV19|TRBD1|-
CASSIASDRGLSYEQYF
TGTGCCAGTAGTATCGCGTCCGACAGGGGCCTCTCCTACGAGCAGTACTTC
>TRBJ1-1|TRBV19|-|-
CASSITGSNTEAFF
TGTGCCAGTAGTATAACAGGATCGAACACTGAAGCTTTCTTT
>TRBJ2-3|TRBV12-5|-|-
CASGLTQAPVVDTQYF
TGTGCTAGTGGTTTGACCCAGGCGCCTGTAGTGGATACGCAGTATTTT
>TRBJ1-2|TRBV27|-|-
CASSSADIYGYTF
TGTGCCAGCAGTTCCGCCGACATCTATGGCTACACCTTC